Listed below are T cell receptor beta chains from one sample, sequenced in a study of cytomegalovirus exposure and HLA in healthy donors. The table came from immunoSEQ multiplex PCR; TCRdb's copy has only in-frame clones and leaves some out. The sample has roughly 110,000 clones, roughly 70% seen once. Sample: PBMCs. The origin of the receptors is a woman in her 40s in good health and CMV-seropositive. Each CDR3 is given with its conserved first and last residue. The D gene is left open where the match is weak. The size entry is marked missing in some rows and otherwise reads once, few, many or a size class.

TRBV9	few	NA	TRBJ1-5	CASSVGAGRNQPQHF	TGTGCCAGCAGCGTAGGGGCAGGGCGCAATCAGCCCCAGCATTTT
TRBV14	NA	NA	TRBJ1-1	CASSQGRGWGSEAFF	TGTGCCAGCAGCCAAGGCAGGGGATGGGGTTCTGAAGCTTTCTTT
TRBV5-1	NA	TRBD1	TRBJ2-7	CASSLSGGEQYF	TGCGCCAGCAGCCTATCAGGGGGCGAGCAGTACTTC
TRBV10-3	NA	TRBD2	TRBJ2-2	CAVAGGDTGELFF	TGTGCCGTAGCGGGGGGGGACACCGGGGAGCTGTTTTTT
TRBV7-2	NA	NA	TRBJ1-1	CASSERGTWNTEAFF	TGTGCCAGCAGCGAGAGGGGGACCTGGAACACTGAAGCTTTCTTT
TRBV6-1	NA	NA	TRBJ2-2	CASSELGVVANTGELFF	TGTGCCAGCAGTGAATTAGGGGTTGTCGCGAACACCGGGGAGCTGTTTTTT
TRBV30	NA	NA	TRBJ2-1	CAWSKRSNYNEQFF	TGTGCCTGGAGTAAGAGATCCAACTACAATGAGCAGTTCTTC
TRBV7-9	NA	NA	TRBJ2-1	CASSTQGTHNNEQFF	TGTGCCAGCAGCACGCAGGGGACGCATAACAATGAGCAGTTCTTC
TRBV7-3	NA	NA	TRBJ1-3	CASSPGLGNTIYF	TGTGCCAGCAGCCCCGGTCTGGGAAACACCATATATTTT
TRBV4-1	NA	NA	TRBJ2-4	CASSQANIQYF	TGCGCCAGCAGCCAAGCTAACATTCAGTACTTC
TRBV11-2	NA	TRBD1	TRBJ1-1	CASSLGQGRRAFF	TGTGCCAGCAGCTTAGGACAGGGTCGTAGGGCTTTCTTT
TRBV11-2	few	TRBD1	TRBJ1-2	CASSLGQGPSYGYTF	TGTGCCAGCAGCTTAGGACAGGGGCCTTCCTATGGCTACACCTTC
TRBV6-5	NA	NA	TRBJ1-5	CASSYSRVGRGPQHF	TGTGCCAGCAGTTACTCGAGGGTGGGGAGGGGGCCCCAGCATTTT
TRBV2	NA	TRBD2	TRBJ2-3	CASSLAGGTDTQYF	TGTGCCAGCAGTTTAGCGGGGGGGACAGATACGCAGTATTTT
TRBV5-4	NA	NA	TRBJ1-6	CASSLRSYNSPLHF	TGTGCCAGCAGCTTGCGCTCCTATAATTCACCCCTCCACTTT
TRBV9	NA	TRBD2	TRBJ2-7	CASSVGLGLSYEQYF	TGTGCCAGCAGTGTAGGACTAGGTCTCTCCTACGAGCAGTACTTC
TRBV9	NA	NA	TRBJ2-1	CASSVAGIYNEQFF	TGTGCCAGCAGCGTGGCGGGGATCTACAATGAGCAGTTCTTC
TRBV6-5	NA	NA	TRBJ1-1	CASSYSRDNRNTEAFF	TGTGCCAGCAGTTACTCGAGGGACAACAGGAACACTGAAGCTTTCTTT
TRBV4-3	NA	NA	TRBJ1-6	CASSQNGVFNSPLHF	TGCGCCAGCAGCCAAAACGGAGTGTTCAATTCACCCCTCCACTTT
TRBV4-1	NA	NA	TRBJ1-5	CASSQGGTNHQPQHF	TGCGCCAGCAGCCAAGGGGGCACAAACCATCAGCCCCAGCATTTT
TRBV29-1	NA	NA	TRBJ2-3	CSVGTGPTDTQYF	TGCAGCGTTGGCACTGGGCCCACAGATACGCAGTATTTT
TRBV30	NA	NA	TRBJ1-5	CAWSIRKTGVYSNQPQHF	TGTGCCTGGAGTATACGGAAGACCGGGGTTTATAGCAATCAGCCCCAGCATTTT
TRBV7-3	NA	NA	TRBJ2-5	CASSLNRDETQYF	TGTGCCAGCAGCTTAAACAGGGACGAGACCCAGTACTTC
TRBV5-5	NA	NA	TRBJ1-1	CASTQRATEAFF	TGTGCCAGCACCCAGAGGGCCACTGAAGCTTTCTTT
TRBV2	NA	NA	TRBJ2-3	CASPRAGTDTDTQYF	TGTGCCAGCCCGCGGGCGGGTACGGACACAGATACGCAGTATTTT